This T cell receptor beta chain was found in a study of Ad26.COV2.S vaccination and SARS-CoV-2 variants. At the level of the study: It was the COV1001 Ad26.COV2.S trial arm that included the donor. General study findings and limits: Placebo recipients showed lower spike-specific TCR breadth than vaccinees. Reported findings describe substantial breadth in spike-specific CD8+ and CD4+ T cell responses following vaccination.

CDR1 SQVTM and CDR2 ANQGSEA come from the germline V gene. This CDR3 comprises 14 residues. V gave up 5 bases and J gave up 4 bases, with 12 bases separating them. TCRdb keeps only in-frame clones here, not all; method: immunoSEQ multiplex PCR. In the table there are about 220,000 clones, 85% to 90% of which are singletons. A word on this clone: Its antigen is still unknown.

The treatment is: around 19 received Ad26.COV2.S at low or high dose, single or two shots; about 5 received placebo; per-sample allocation not given. Following the first vaccine or placebo injection, samples were taken on day 63. Spike of the Wuhan-strain SARS-CoV-2 was expressed by an Ad26 vector, which formed the vaccine. Sequencing was performed on peripheral blood, taken in a trial of Ad26.COV2.S vaccine versus placebo. The origin of this receptor is a person between 18 and 65 years old who received the Ad26.COV2.S COVID-19 vaccine or a placebo. The chain has TRBV29-1 and TRBJ2-6; no definite D call. The CDR3 here is CSVMDAKGANVLTF. DNA for the CDR3: TGCAGCGTTATGGACGCGAAGGGGGCCAACGTCCTGACTTTC.